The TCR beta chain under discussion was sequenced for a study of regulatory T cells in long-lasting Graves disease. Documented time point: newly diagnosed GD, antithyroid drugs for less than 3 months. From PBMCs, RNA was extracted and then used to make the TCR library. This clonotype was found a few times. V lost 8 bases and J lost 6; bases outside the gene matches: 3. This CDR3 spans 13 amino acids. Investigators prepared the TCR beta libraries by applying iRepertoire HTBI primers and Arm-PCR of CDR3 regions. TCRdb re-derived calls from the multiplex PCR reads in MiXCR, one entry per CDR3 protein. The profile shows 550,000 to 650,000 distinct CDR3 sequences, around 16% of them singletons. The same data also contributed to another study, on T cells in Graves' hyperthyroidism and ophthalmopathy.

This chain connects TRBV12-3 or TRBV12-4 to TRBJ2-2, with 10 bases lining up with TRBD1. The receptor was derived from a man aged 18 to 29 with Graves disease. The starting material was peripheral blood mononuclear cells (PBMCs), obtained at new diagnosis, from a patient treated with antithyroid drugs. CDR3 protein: CASEGQGPGELFF. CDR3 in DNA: TGTGCCAGCGAGGGACAGGGGCCCGGGGAGCTGTTTTTT.